This T cell receptor (beta chain) stems from a study of blood T cell repertoires in COVID-19. Study details: Acute and convalescent COVID-19 specimens originated in the United States, Italy and Spain. T cells, B-cell-depleted T cells, or PBMCs provided the cDNA or gDNA that served as material.

Authors' data handling: Estimation of nucleated cell counts relied on the amplification of reference gene primers. The assay was immunoSEQ multiplex PCR, and TCRdb's table has in-frame clones only and misses some. V and J calls and clone size are those listed in that table; D and trimming were worked out from the DNA. The sample lists around 140,000 clones; more than 85% were seen once. V lost 0 bases, J lost 4 bases, and 4 bases stayed unmatched. Germline CDR1 and CDR2: KGHSH and LQKENI. The CDR3 loop spans 16 amino acids. The chain carries TRBV18 and TRBJ2-1; 9 nucleotides match TRBD2. The receptor's source is a man aged 50 or older with active or convalescent COVID-19. The sequencing input was peripheral blood. This CDR3 is CASSPPSGLAYNEQFF. The CDR3 coding sequence is TGTGCCAGCTCACCACCGTCGGGACTAGCATACAATGAGCAGTTCTTC. Full variable domain (outside the CDR3, taken from reference TRBV18 and TRBJ2-1): NAGVMQNPRHLVRRRGQEARLRCSPMKGHSHVYWYRQLPEEGLKFMVYLQKENIIDESGMPKERFSAEFPKEGPSILRIQQVVRGDSAAYFCASSPPSGLAYNEQFFGPGTRLTVL.